This T cell receptor beta chain was captured in a study of human T cells and chemical hapten exposure. Trimming cost V 3 bases and J 4 bases, with 7 bases left between them. The CDR3 is made up of 12 amino acids. From germline, CDR1 is MDHEN and CDR2 SYDVKM. TCRdb called the RACE reads again in MiXCR, with one record for every CDR3 protein. The sample records tens of thousands of distinct CDR3 sequences, over 6.5% being singletons. Specified time point: patch test 2, 6 weeks after DPC sensitization. Treatment denoted: therapeutic diphenylcyclopropenone sensitization with weekly scalp DPC. J is TRBJ2-7 and V is TRBV28, with D unresolved. This material consisted of whole blood, taken in connection with sensitization to the hapten diphenylcyclopropenone (DPC). This sequence was found in a woman between 45 and 60 years old with alopecia areata. Some clones in this sample may be carry-over from other donors' samples. Written as DNA, the CDR3 is TGTGCCAGCAGTTTTTCCGTTTACGAGCAGTACTTC. This sequence encodes CASSFSVYEQYF.